This TCR beta chain was retrieved from a study of T cells in Graves' hyperthyroidism and ophthalmopathy. Across the whole study: Peripheral blood was taken when the disease was first diagnosed, before any treatment began. Study-wide points: Separation of ophthalmopathy from stable hyperthyroidism was achieved by a 13 V-J model.

The CDR3 has 14 residues. Trimming cost V 4 bases and J 15 bases; bases outside gene matches: 9. Germline CDR1 is PRHDT and CDR2 is FYEKMQ (reference sequence). A word on this clonotype: The antigen remains unidentified.

The hyperthyroidism was newly diagnosed and had lasted under 2 months; the patients were aged 18 to 65. Researchers took RNA transcripts and amplified the TCR beta CDR3 regions from them. HTBI primers drove first-round RT-PCR of the TCR CDR3. In TCRdb, the multiplex PCR reads were re-called with MiXCR into one record per CDR3 protein. The data contain roughly 380,000 distinct CDR3 sequences, approximately 13% of them seen just once; the ten biggest clones take up about 20%. This receptor was identified in a man aged 30 to 45 with Graves' hyperthyroidism that later progressed to Graves' ophthalmopathy. The source material was blood. J is TRBJ1-6 and V is TRBV13, with 10 bases matching TRBD1. The CDR3 spells CASSSRTGGKVLHF. The CDR3 DNA is TGTGCCAGCAGCTCACGGACAGGGGGTAAGGTCCTCCACTTT.